Sequencing of this T cell receptor (beta chain) was carried out in a study of cytomegalovirus exposure and HLA in healthy donors. Study at large: Around 85 million unique TCRs from HLA-typed donors were held in an early data release. Assignment to the Caucasian-associated ancestry cluster applied to around 82% of the roughly 420 genotyped donors.

To note about this clone: Its target is unknown.

The PCR was carried out with 60 Vbeta primers and 13 Jbeta primers. Libraries were prepared by immunoSEQ multiplex PCR; TCRdb keeps only in-frame clonotypes and omits some of them. Altogether approximately 170,000 clones are present, roughly 79% being singletons, with the ten largest covering around 1%. Study-level results: Sequencing depth roughly uniform across donors was assumed in presence/absence analyses. Researchers reported in a later analysis that a missense DCLRE1C variant was tied to TCR beta V- and J-gene trimming.

This CDR3 is 13 amino acids long. V was pared by 8 bases and J by 8 bases, with 9 bases of the junction left unmatched. Germline V gene lookup returns CDR1 MNHEY and CDR2 SVGAGI. This TCR was recovered from a woman in her thirties or forties in good health and CMV-seronegative. The chain has TRBV6-5 and TRBJ2-1, with 7 positions matching TRBD2. Material: PBMCs. CDR3 sequence: CASETSLGDEQFF. CDR3 DNA sequence: TGTGCCAGCGAGACTAGCCTGGGAGATGAGCAGTTCTTC.